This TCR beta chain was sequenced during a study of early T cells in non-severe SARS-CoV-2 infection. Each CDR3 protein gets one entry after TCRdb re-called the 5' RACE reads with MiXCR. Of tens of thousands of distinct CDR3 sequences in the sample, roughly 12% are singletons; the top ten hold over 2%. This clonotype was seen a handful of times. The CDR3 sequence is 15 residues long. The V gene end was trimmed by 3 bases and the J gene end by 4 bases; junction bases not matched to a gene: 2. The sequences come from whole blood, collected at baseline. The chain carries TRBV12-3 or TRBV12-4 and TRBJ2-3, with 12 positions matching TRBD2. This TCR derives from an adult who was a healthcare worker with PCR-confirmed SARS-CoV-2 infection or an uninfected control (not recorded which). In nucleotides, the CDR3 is TGTGCCAGCAGTTTGACTAGCGGGAGTGCAGATACGCAGTATTTT. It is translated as CASSLTSGSADTQYF.